One sample yielded the 22 T cell receptor beta chains listed below, sequenced in a study of blood T cells in healthy people across ages. The authors ran a second PCR of roughly 6 to 11 cycles using a sample-barcoded 5' primer and a J-beta primer mix. Using its own MiXCR run on the 5' RACE reads, TCRdb lists one record per CDR3 protein. Of fewer than 750,000 distinct CDR3 sequences listed, around 48% are singletons. The sequenced material came from blood. The source is a man older than 75 in good health.

This clonotype was seen a handful of times. The chain carries TRBV29-1 and TRBJ2-7, with TRBD2 matching over 13 bases. With V trimmed by 7 bases and J by 6 bases, 9 bases remained unmatched. The CDR3 runs to 14 residues. Germline V gene data show CDR1 as SQVTM and CDR2 as ANQGSEA. The CDR3 protein is CSATNRLAGGEQYF. DNA of the CDR3: TGCAGCGCCACGAACCGACTAGCGGGAGGCGAGCAGTACTTC.

The chain uses TRBV29-1 and TRBJ2-5; the D gene could be TRBD1 or TRBD2 (5 bases each). The germline V gene encodes CDR1 SQVTM and CDR2 ANQGSEA. This CDR3 has 11 amino acids. V lost 7 bases to trimming and J lost 7 bases, with 13 bases between them. The CDR3 sequence: CSAHPGGTQYF. The CDR3 DNA sequence: TGCAGCGCCCACCCTGGGGGGACCCAGTACTTC.

About this clonotype: This may stem from a read error, because a much larger clone lies one nucleotide away. The chain links TRBV29-1 to TRBJ2-3; 8 bases are a match to TRBD1. The V gene's germline CDR1 is SQVTM and CDR2 ANQGSEA. V lost 8 bases to trimming and J lost 5 bases; unmatched junction nucleotides: 9. The CDR3 totals 13 residues. The CDR3 region is CSRLTGGGDTQYF. As DNA, the CDR3 is TGCAGCAGACTAACAGGGGGTGGAGATACGCAGTATTTT.

This chain uses TRBV7-3 with TRBJ2-7, with D possibly being TRBD2 (6 bases). The CDR3 covers 15 residues. V shed 5 bases and J shed 4 bases, with 18 bases lying between them. CDR1 is SGHTA and CDR2 is FQGTGA in the germline V gene. The CDR3 coding sequence is TGTGCCAGCAGCCCGGCTGGGGGGTCCTCGTACGAGCAGTACTTC. Residues: CASSPAGGSSYEQYF.

The table lists this clonotype with a few counts. This rearrangement joins TRBV6-6 to TRBJ2-5; the D gene could be TRBD1 or TRBD2 (5 bases each). Trimming shortened V by 5 bases and J by 7 bases, and 20 bases separated the two germline ends. CDR3 length equals 15 residues. Germline loops: CDR1 MNHNY, CDR2 SVGAGI (reference sequence). The CDR3 bases are TGTGCCAGCAGTCGACCGGGGACCACAGTCGGGACCCAGTACTTC. It yields the protein CASSRPGTTVGTQYF.

This clonotype has ten or more counts. A much larger clone is a single base away; this may be a read error. The J gene is TRBJ2-1, the V gene TRBV6-5; D perhaps matches TRBD2 (5 bases). Germline CDR1 is MNHEY and CDR2 is SVGAGI. The CDR3 is made up of 15 amino acids. Trimming took 7 bases from V and 0 from J, leaving 13 bases between them. CDR3 DNA sequence: TGTGCCAGCACCAAACTAGTCAACTCCTACAATGAGCAGTTCTTC. Its protein product is CASTKLVNSYNEQFF.

This clonotype has a handful of counts. This CDR3 reads CASSPQRTYEQFF. DNA for the CDR3: TGTGCCAGCAGCCCCCAGCGGACCTATGAGCAGTTCTTC. The rearrangement uses TRBV11-2 and TRBJ2-1; the D gene is possibly TRBD2 (5 bases). Germline CDR1 reads SGHAT; CDR2 reads FQNNGV. The CDR3 contains 13 residues. The V end lost 5 bases, the J end lost 8 bases, and 13 bases lay between the germline ends.

This clonotype was seen only once. The genes are TRBV20-1 and TRBJ2-7; TRBD1 might be the D (6 bases). Germline-derived CDR1 and CDR2 are DFQATT and SNEGSKA (reference sequence). The CDR3 runs to 14 residues. V lost 4 bases, J lost 3 bases, and 16 bases lay in between. The CDR3 nucleotides are TGCAGTGCTACCCCAGCAGGGACAAACTACGAGCAGTACTTC. Amino acid sequence: CSATPAGTNYEQYF.

The J gene is TRBJ2-1, the V gene TRBV7-9; 11 nucleotides line up with TRBD2. The junction had 10 bases not matched to a gene; V was cut back by 4 bases and J by 8 bases. The germline V gene encodes CDR1 SEHNR and CDR2 FQNEAQ (reference sequence). The length of the CDR3 is 16 residues. The CDR3 region is CASSSHSGGAYDEQFF. The CDR3 DNA reads TGTGCCAGCAGCTCGCATAGCGGGGGGGCTTACGATGAGCAGTTCTTC.

This chain joins TRBV5-1 and TRBJ1-1; 10 bases match TRBD1. The CDR3 loop spans 15 amino acids. The germline CDR1 and CDR2 sequences are SGHRS and YFSETQ. Unmatched junction bases numbered 10, after V lost 7 bases and J lost 4 bases. CDR3 region: CASSLPGQGSTEAFF. CDR3 nucleotides: TGCGCCAGCTCCCTTCCGGGACAGGGGAGCACTGAAGCTTTCTTT.

Ten or more counts support this clonotype. V is TRBV7-2 and J is TRBJ2-1, with 11 bases aligning to TRBD2. The V and J ends lost 5 bases and 5 bases, in that order; junction bases with no gene match: 20. Germline CDR1 and CDR2: SGHTA and FQGNSA. The CDR3 totals 20 residues. The DNA of the CDR3 is TGTGCCAGCAGCCCCGCGGTTTGGGGACTAGCGGCTCCTACCCACAATGAGCAGTTCTTC. This codes for CASSPAVWGLAAPTHNEQFF.

Concerning this clonotype: One junction end does not reproduce the germline sequence, and a read error may be involved. The CDR3 loop reads CASNLGTSNYEQYF. The DNA of the CDR3 is TGTGCCAGCAACTTAGGTACTAGCAATTACGAGCAGTACTTC. V gene TRBV7-2 combines with J gene TRBJ2-5; D is perhaps TRBD2 (6 bases). The J call may be incorrect, as the DNA end agrees better with TRBJ2-7. CDR1 and CDR2 (germline): SGHTA, FQGNSA. This CDR3 has 14 amino acids.

The chain joins TRBV11-1 to TRBJ2-5; no clear D gene. The J call may be mistaken, given a closer DNA end match to TRBJ2-7. The CDR3 contains 11 residues. The V gene's germline CDR1 is SGHAT and CDR2 FQDESV (reference sequence). CDR3 amino acids: CASSFLNEQYF. In nucleotides, the CDR3 is TGTGCCAGCAGCTTTTTGAACGAGCAGTACTTC.

The rearrangement links TRBV28 to TRBJ2-6; D is ambiguous. Germline V gene sequence: CDR1 MDHEN, CDR2 SYDVKM. This CDR3 contains 13 residues. V lost 7 bases and J 2 bases, leaving 6 bases between the germline ends. CDR3 bases: TGTGCCAGCAATAACCCTGGGGCCAACGTCCTGACTTTC. It translates to CASNNPGANVLTF.

The V call is TRBV20-1, the J call TRBJ1-1; D is uncertain. The V end lost 3 bases, the J end lost 0 bases, and 8 bases lay between the germline ends. In germline, CDR1 is DFQATT, CDR2 SNEGSKA (reference sequence). There are 13 residues in the CDR3. The CDR3 is CSASDKMNTEAFF. The CDR3 nucleotides read TGCAGTGCTAGCGACAAAATGAACACTGAAGCTTTCTTT.

This clonotype has just a few counts. The chain carries TRBV20-1 and TRBJ1-6; the D gene is possibly TRBD1 (5 bases). This CDR3 has 16 amino acids. Germline values: CDR1 DFQATT, CDR2 SNEGSKA (reference sequence). The V end was cut by 1 base, the J end by 7 bases, with 17 bases between. DNA for the CDR3: TGCAGTGCTAGAGTGGGCTCATCAAGGGGAAATTCACCCCTCCACTTT. This gives the protein CSARVGSSRGNSPLHF.

The chain employs TRBV18 and TRBJ2-3; no definite D call. Germline CDR1 is KGHSH and CDR2 is LQKENI. Trimming took 3 bases from V and 1 from J, leaving 11 bases between them. This CDR3 is 15 amino acids long. CDR3 amino acids: CASSPKIGRTDTQYF. CDR3 DNA sequence: TGTGCCAGCTCACCGAAAATTGGGCGCACAGATACGCAGTATTTT. Full variable domain (outside the CDR3, taken from reference TRBV18 and TRBJ2-3): NAGVMQNPRHLVRRRGQEARLRCSPMKGHSHVYWYRQLPEEGLKFMVYLQKENIIDESGMPKERFSAEFPKEGPSILRIQQVVRGDSAAYFCASSPKIGRTDTQYFGPGTRLTVL.

As to this clonotype: A read error may produce the germline difference seen at one junction end. The V gene is TRBV7-3, the J gene TRBJ2-1, with 9 bases identical to TRBD1. The CDR3 spans 14 residues. Germline values: CDR1 SGHTA, CDR2 FQGTGA. The CDR3, as DNA: TGTGCCAGCAGCTCGACAGGGGGTAACAATGAGCGGTTCTTC. Its protein product is CASSSTGGNNERFF.

The chain combines TRBV18 with TRBJ2-7; D is unresolved. Germline CDR1 reads KGHSH; CDR2 reads LQKENI. The CDR3 is made up of 15 amino acids. V lost 6 bases, J lost 0 bases, and 15 bases lay in between. The CDR3 region is CASSRQGPSSYEQYF. The CDR3 DNA follows: TGTGCCAGCTCCCGGCAAGGACCGAGCTCCTACGAGCAGTACTTC.

The rearrangement links TRBV10-3 to TRBJ1-6; possibly TRBD1 for D (5 bases). CDR1 and CDR2 from the germline V gene are ENHRY and SYGVKD. The CDR3 spans 12 residues. V lost 10 bases and J 7 bases, leaving 11 bases between the germline ends. The CDR3 nucleotides are TGTGCCACCGGGGACCCCAATTCACCCCTCCACTTT. As protein: CATGDPNSPLHF.

The J gene is TRBJ1-2, the V gene TRBV10-3, with D maybe TRBD1 (5 bases). V was trimmed by 6 bases and J by 4 bases, leaving 18 bases between them. Germline V gene sequence: CDR1 ENHRY, CDR2 SYGVKD. This CDR3 has 15 amino acids. This chain's CDR3 is CAISPVGEFFYGYTF. In DNA form, the CDR3 reads TGTGCCATCAGCCCCGTGGGGGAGTTCTTCTATGGCTACACCTTC.

The chain combines TRBV4-1 with TRBJ2-5, with D maybe TRBD1 (6 bases). The CDR3 is made up of 14 amino acids. V shed 0 bases and J shed 11 bases, with 16 bases lying between them. Germline assignment: CDR1 MGHRA and CDR2 YSYEKL. The CDR3 reads CASSQDPGVNEQYF. The DNA for the CDR3 is TGCGCCAGCAGCCAAGACCCAGGGGTCAATGAGCAGTACTTC.